This T cell receptor beta chain appears in the sequencing data of a study of CD8 T cells in Susac syndrome. RNA totalling roughly 0.45 to 1 ug underwent reverse transcription with random hexamers. TCRdb redid the calling of the immunoSEQ multiplex PCR reads with MiXCR, one entry per CDR3 protein. In the table there are some 300,000 distinct CDR3 sequences, 89% of which are singletons. This clonotype has a handful of counts. Negative isolation was used for CD8+ and CD4+ T cells, and FACS enrichment was applied to TEMRA cells. V lost 4 bases, J lost 4 bases, and 14 bases lay in between. This CDR3 has 14 residues. Germline CDR1 is MNHEY and CDR2 is SMNVEV (reference sequence).

The clonotype was recovered from a human donor with multiple sclerosis. Sequences were obtained from CD8+ T cells from PBMCs. V gene TRBV27 combines with J gene TRBJ2-7; perhaps TRBD2 as D (6 bases). The CDR3 DNA follows: TGTGCCAGCAGTTCGGGGACTGGGCCGTACGAGCAGTACTTC. Residues: CASSSGTGPYEQYF.